These 18 T cell receptor beta chains were all obtained from the same sample, sequenced in a study of metastatic and nonmetastatic thyroid tumors. With MiXCR, TCRdb reprocessed the PCR reads. The sample holds around 45,000 clones, around 2.9% seen once. No treatment had been given to any patient before thyroid surgery. The specimen was blood. The receptor source for this set is a female donor with papillary thyroid cancer or a benign thyroid nodule (not recorded which). Some clones in this sample may be carry-over from other donors' samples.

In this sample, this clone turned up many times. The chain carries TRBV15 and TRBJ2-6; D is ambiguous. The CDR3 covers 15 residues. From germline, CDR1 is LNHNV and CDR2 YYDKDF (reference sequence). V dropped 5 bases and J dropped 0 bases, with 8 bases sitting between them. The CDR3 region is CATSEIVSGANVLTF. DNA for the CDR3: TGTGCCACCAGCGAAATTGTCTCTGGGGCCAACGTCCTGACTTTC.

This clone rates as medium-sized. The chain recombines TRBV2 with TRBJ2-7; 7 bases line up with TRBD2. With 5 bases clipped from V and 0 bases from J, the junction kept 10 bases outside the gene matches. This CDR3 is 16 amino acids long. In germline, CDR1 is SNHLY, CDR2 FYNNEI. The CDR3 DNA reads as TGTGCCAGCAGTTGGGGGGGAGGGGCACTCTCCTACGAGCAGTACTTC. It codes for CASSWGGGALSYEQYF.

This clone was seen only a few times. The chain's CDR3 is CASSPGTSGGYNEQFF. As DNA, the CDR3 is TGTGCCAGCAGTCCTGGGACTAGCGGGGGGTACAATGAGCAGTTCTTC. The genes are TRBV6-1 and TRBJ2-1; 15 bases fit TRBD2. The CDR3 consists of 16 residues. CDR1 MNHNS and CDR2 SASEGT come from the germline V gene. The V gene end was trimmed by 5 bases and the J gene end by 4 bases; junction bases not matched to a gene: 3.

The sample holds a few counts of this clone. The chain recombines TRBV5-6 with TRBJ2-6, with 9 bases identical to TRBD1. Germline V CDR1 and CDR2: SGHDT, YYEEEE. This CDR3 has 17 residues. The V segment lost 4 bases and the J segment 2 bases; nucleotides outside the gene matches: 7. CDR3 nucleotides: TGTGCCAGCAGCCGTTGGACAGGGGCAGCTGGGGCCAACGTCCTGACTTTC. It specifies CASSRWTGAAGANVLTF.

This clone was observed a handful of times. The chain combines TRBV5-1 with TRBJ2-2; D uncertain. The CDR3 has 13 residues. Germline CDR1 reads SGHRS; CDR2 reads YFSETQ. Trimming removed 1 base from V and 3 bases from J, with 4 bases in between. The CDR3, as DNA: TGCGCCAGCAGCTTGATCTACACCGGGGAGCTGTTTTTT. Protein: CASSLIYTGELFF.

The chain combines TRBV24-1 with TRBJ2-7, with 9 positions matching TRBD1. J gave up 0 bases and V 2 bases, and 7 bases lay outside the gene matches. This CDR3 has 17 residues. CDR1 and CDR2 from the germline V gene are KGHDR and SFDVKD. The CDR3 nucleotides are TGTGCCACCAGTGATTCAAACAGGGGGCCCCTCTCCTACGAGCAGTACTTC. Its protein product is CATSDSNRGPLSYEQYF.

V and J are TRBV6-2 or TRBV6-3 and TRBJ1-3; no clear D gene. Germline-derived CDR1 and CDR2 are MNHEY and SVGEGT. Trimming took off 7 bases at V and 2 bases at J, with 9 bases between the two ends. This CDR3 is built from 13 residues. CDR3: CASKRGTGNTIYF. CDR3 in DNA: TGTGCCAGCAAGAGAGGGACTGGAAACACCATATATTTT.

This clone was seen many times. The V gene is TRBV6-1, the J gene TRBJ2-1; possibly TRBD2 for D (6 bases). The CDR3 totals 16 residues. Germline CDR1 and CDR2: MNHNS and SASEGT. V lost 4 bases and J lost 6, with 19 bases in between. In DNA, the CDR3 is TGTGCCAGCAGTGCCATCGGCGGGACGGGATCCAATGAGCAGTTCTTC. This encodes CASSAIGGTGSNEQFF.

Turning to this clone: A junction end diverges from the germline sequence, so it may reflect a read error. The chain employs TRBV4-1 and TRBJ1-1; 10 nucleotides align to TRBD1. Per the germline V gene, CDR1 is MGHRA and CDR2 is YSYEKL. The CDR3 contains 15 residues. CDR3 nucleotides: TGCGCCAGCAGCCAAGATCGGACAGGGGGTGGTGAAACTTTCTTT. Amino acid sequence: CASSQDRTGGGETFF.

This clone was observed at least ten times. Within the sample, other DNA sequences also encode this same CDR3. V is TRBV20-1 and J is TRBJ2-1; 10 nucleotides line up with TRBD2. V shed 3 bases and J 2 bases; nucleotides not matched to a gene: 10. The CDR3 runs 17 residues. The germline V gene has CDR1 DFQATT and CDR2 SNEGSKA (reference sequence). CDR3 bases: TGCAGTGCTAGTATGCCTAGCGGGAGTGTCGCCTACAATGAGCAGTTCTTC. Translating it yields CSASMPSGSVAYNEQFF.

This clone was counted at least ten times. V gene TRBV4-2 combines with J gene TRBJ1-5; tentatively, D is TRBD1 (5 bases). CDR3 length: 15 residues. V lost 1 base, J lost 4 bases, and 11 bases lay in between. The germline gives CDR1 LGHNA, CDR2 YNFKEQ. The chain's CDR3 is CASSQGGRTNQPQHF. The CDR3 bases are TGTGCCAGCAGCCAAGGGGGACGGACAAATCAGCCCCAGCATTTT.

This clone was seen a handful of times. V is TRBV27 and J is TRBJ1-6; D remains ambiguous. Germline assignment: CDR1 MNHEY and CDR2 SMNVEV (reference sequence). V lost 2 bases, J lost 5 bases, and 4 bases lay in between. The CDR3 sequence is 13 residues long. CDR3 protein: CASSLTNNSPLHF. CDR3 bases: TGTGCCAGCAGTTTAACTAATAATTCACCCCTCCACTTT.

This clone was found a few times. V is TRBV7-8 and J is TRBJ1-2, with TRBD1 as a possible D gene (5 bases). Germline V gene lookup returns CDR1 SGHVS and CDR2 FQNEAQ. With 2 bases removed from V and 7 bases from J, the gap between germline ends came to 20 bases. The CDR3 has 16 amino acids. The CDR3 here is CASSLLGTKVSSGYTF. In DNA, the CDR3 is TGTGCCAGCAGCTTATTAGGGACCAAAGTATCGTCTGGCTACACCTTC.

In its sample, this clone was seen many times. The chain recombines TRBV5-1 with TRBJ2-5; 7 nucleotides match TRBD1. CDR1 is SGHRS, CDR2 YFSETQ, per germline. This CDR3 has 15 amino acids. J gave up 2 bases and V 3 bases, and 7 bases lay outside the gene matches. This CDR3 is CASSSSTGWQETQYF. CDR3 DNA sequence: TGCGCCAGCAGCTCGTCGACAGGGTGGCAAGAGACCCAGTACTTC. Complete variable domain (other parts from reference TRBV5-1 and TRBJ2-5): KAGVTQTPRYLIKTRGQQVTLSCSPISGHRSVSWYQQTPGQGLQFLFEYFSETQRNKGNFPGRFSGRQFSNSRSEMNVSTLELGDSALYLCASSSSTGWQETQYFGPGTRLLVL.

This clone has a count of ten or more. The chain is built from TRBV20-1 and TRBJ1-1; D remains ambiguous. The CDR3 extends over 10 amino acids. V shed 7 bases and J shed 3 bases, with 6 bases lying between them. Looked up from germline, CDR1 is DFQATT and CDR2 is SNEGSKA (reference sequence). The CDR3 DNA reads as TGCAGTGGTGGGGACACTGAAGCTTTCTTT. Translation gives CSGGDTEAFF.

This clone was found many times. The chain carries TRBV6-5 and TRBJ2-7; perhaps TRBD1 as D (6 bases). Germline CDR1 MNHEY, CDR2 SVGAGI. CDR3 size: 15 residues. Trimming cost V 0 bases and J 3 bases, with 12 bases left between them. This chain's CDR3 is CASSYSSGHNYEQYF. The CDR3 coding sequence is TGTGCCAGCAGTTACTCTTCGGGACACAACTACGAGCAGTACTTC.

This clone showed up just a few times. The chain links TRBV24-1 to TRBJ2-7; D is uncertain. V dropped 4 bases and J dropped 7 bases, with 13 bases sitting between them. Germline V lookup: CDR1 KGHDR, CDR2 SFDVKD. This CDR3 is 13 amino acids long. DNA of the CDR3: TGTGCCACCAGTGAGCCGATTACAGAAGAGCAGTACTTC. Translated: CATSEPITEEQYF.

This clone was counted only a few times. The chain combines TRBV28 with TRBJ1-3, with D maybe TRBD1 (5 bases). This CDR3 has 14 residues. V was pared by 9 bases and J by 4 bases, with 16 bases between. Germline CDR1 and CDR2: MDHEN and SYDVKM. The CDR3 here is CASCRARIGNTIYF. DNA for the CDR3: TGTGCCAGTTGCAGGGCTCGAATCGGAAACACCATATATTTT.